The clone carrying this T cell receptor (beta chain) appeared once. This CDR3 has 18 residues. Looked up from germline, CDR1 is MNHNS and CDR2 is SASEGT. Trimming removed 3 bases from V and 3 bases from J; junction bases left unmatched: 16. These data are taken from a study of blood T cell repertoires in COVID-19. About the research overall: Sites in the United States, Italy and Spain provided acute and convalescent COVID-19 samples. T cells, B-cell-depleted T cells, or PBMCs provided the cDNA or gDNA that served as material.

Authors' processing steps: Amplification from reference gene primers served as the basis for estimated nucleated cell counts. Produced via immunoSEQ multiplex PCR; TCRdb's table is partial and in-frame only. That table supplies the V and J calls and clone size; D and trimming were determined from the DNA. Of some 47,000 clones listed, roughly nine tenths are singletons. This chain links TRBV6-1 with TRBJ1-2, with 7 bases aligning to TRBD1. The sequence was collected from a woman aged 80 or over in a cohort sampled during active or convalescent COVID-19. The sample taken for sequencing was peripheral blood. CDR3 coding DNA: TGTGCCAGCAGTGAGAACCCTGCCCCAGGACAGGCTGACTATGGCTACACCTTC. Translation gives CASSENPAPGQADYGYTF.